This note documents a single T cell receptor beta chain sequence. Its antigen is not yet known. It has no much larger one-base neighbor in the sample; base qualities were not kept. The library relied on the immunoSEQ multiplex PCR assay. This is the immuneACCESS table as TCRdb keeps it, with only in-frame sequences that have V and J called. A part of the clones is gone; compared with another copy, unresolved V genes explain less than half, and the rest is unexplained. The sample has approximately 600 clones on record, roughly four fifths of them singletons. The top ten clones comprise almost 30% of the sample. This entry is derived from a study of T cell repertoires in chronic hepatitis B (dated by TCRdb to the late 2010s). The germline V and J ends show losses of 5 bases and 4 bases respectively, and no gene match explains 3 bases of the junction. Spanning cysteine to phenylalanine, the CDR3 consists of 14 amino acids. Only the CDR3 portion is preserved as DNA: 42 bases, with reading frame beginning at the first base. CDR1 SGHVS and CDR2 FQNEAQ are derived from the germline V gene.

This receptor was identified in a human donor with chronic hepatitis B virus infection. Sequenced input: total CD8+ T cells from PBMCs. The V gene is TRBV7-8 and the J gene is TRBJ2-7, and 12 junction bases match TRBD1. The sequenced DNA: TGTGCCAGCAGCCAGGGACAGGGGGCGTACGAGCAGTACTTC. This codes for CASSQGQGAYEQYF.